This TCR beta chain comes out of a study of beta chain features in type 1 diabetes. Study-wide results and caveats: Within each of all four CD4+ subsets, Type 1 diabetes patients had TCRB CDR3s that were moderately but significantly shorter.

The whole isolated RNA underwent reverse transcription, so sequencing captured expressed TCRB transcripts. Using immunoSEQ multiplex PCR, the repertoire was profiled, and TCRdb retains in-frame clones only, with some absent. The sample gives 550,000 to 850,000 clones, roughly 13% of which show up once; approximately 0.021% is in the top ten. The J segment lost 6 bases and the V segment lost 4 bases, leaving 15 bases of the junction unmatched. Germline assignment: CDR1 SNHLY and CDR2 FYNNEI. CDR3 length: 18 amino acids. In this sample, this clone turned up a few times. Its antigen is not identified. The specimen sequenced was naive CD4+ T cells from blood. The chain uses TRBV2 and TRBJ2-2, with 9 bases lining up with TRBD1. The sequence came from a man between 18 and 35 years old with type 1 diabetes. The CDR3, as DNA: TGTGCCAGCAGTGTAAGGGGACAGGGAATAAGCGCGGCCGGGGAGCTGTTTTTT. Its translation: CASSVRGQGISAAGELFF.